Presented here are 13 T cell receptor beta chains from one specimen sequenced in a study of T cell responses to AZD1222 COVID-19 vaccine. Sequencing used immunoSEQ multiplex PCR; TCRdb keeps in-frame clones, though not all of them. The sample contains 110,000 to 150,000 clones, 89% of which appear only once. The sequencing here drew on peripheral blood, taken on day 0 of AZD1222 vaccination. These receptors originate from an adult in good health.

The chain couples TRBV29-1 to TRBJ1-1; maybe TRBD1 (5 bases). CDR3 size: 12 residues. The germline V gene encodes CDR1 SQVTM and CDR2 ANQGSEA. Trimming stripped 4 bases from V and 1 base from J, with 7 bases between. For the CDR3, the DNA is TGCAGCGTTGGGGACCCGAACACTGAAGCTTTCTTT. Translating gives CSVGDPNTEAFF.

CDR3 DNA: TGTGCCAGCAGCCAAGTCCATACTGAAGCTTTCTTT. It is translated as CASSQVHTEAFF. The V gene is TRBV3-1 (or the pseudogene TRBV3-2), the J gene TRBJ1-1; D is unclear. This CDR3 has 12 amino acids. V lost 1 base and J lost 5, with 5 bases in between. Germline CDR1 and CDR2: LGHDT and YNNKEL (reference sequence).

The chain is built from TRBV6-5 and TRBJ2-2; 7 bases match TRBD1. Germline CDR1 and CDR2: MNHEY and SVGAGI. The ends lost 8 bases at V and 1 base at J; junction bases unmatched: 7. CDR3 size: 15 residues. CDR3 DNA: TGTGCCAGCGGCCCCGGGACAGAGAACACCGGGGAGCTGTTTTTT. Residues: CASGPGTENTGELFF.

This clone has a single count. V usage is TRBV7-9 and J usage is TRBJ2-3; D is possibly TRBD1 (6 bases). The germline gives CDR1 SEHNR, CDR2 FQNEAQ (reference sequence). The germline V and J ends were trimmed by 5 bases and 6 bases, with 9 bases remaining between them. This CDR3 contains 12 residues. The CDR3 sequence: CASSMTGDTQYF. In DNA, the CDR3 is TGTGCCAGCAGCATGACAGGCGATACGCAGTATTTT.

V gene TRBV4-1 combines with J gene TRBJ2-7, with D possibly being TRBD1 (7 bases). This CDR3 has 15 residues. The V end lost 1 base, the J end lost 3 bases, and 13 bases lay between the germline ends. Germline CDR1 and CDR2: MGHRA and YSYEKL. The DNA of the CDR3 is TGCGCCAGCAGCCAAGCTGCGGGACAGAGCTACGAGCAGTACTTC. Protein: CASSQAAGQSYEQYF.

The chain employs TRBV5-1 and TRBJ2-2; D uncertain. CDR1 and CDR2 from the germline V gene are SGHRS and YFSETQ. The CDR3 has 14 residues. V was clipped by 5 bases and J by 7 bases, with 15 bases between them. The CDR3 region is CASRAQANVGELFF. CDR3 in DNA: TGCGCCAGCAGAGCTCAGGCCAACGTCGGGGAGCTGTTTTTT.

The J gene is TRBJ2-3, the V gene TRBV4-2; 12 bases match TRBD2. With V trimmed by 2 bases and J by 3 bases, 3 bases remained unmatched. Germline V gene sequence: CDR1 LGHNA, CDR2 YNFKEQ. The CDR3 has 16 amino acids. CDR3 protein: CASSQLTSGRTDTQYF. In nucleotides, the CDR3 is TGTGCCAGCAGCCAACTGACTAGCGGGAGAACAGATACGCAGTATTTT.

Here the CDR3 DNA reads TGCGCCAGCCGCATCGGGAATGAGCAGTTCTTC. Translation: CASRIGNEQFF. The chain employs TRBV5-1 and TRBJ2-1; D gene uncertain. Per the germline V gene, CDR1 is SGHRS and CDR2 is YFSETQ. V was cut by 7 bases and J by 7 bases, with 9 bases left in between. The CDR3 is 11 amino acids.

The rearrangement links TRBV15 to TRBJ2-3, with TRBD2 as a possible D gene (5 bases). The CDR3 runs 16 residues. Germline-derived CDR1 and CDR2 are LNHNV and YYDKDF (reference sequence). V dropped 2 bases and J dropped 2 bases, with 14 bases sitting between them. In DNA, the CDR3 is TGTGCCACCAGCAGACCGAACCCGGGGATCACAGATACGCAGTATTTT. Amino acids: CATSRPNPGITDTQYF. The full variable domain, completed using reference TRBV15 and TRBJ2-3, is DAMVIQNPRYQVTQFGKPVTLSCSQTLNHNVMYWYQQKSSQAPKLLFHYYDKDFNNEADTPDNFQSRRPNTSFCFLDIRSPGLGDTAMYLCATSRPNPGITDTQYFGPGTRLTVL.

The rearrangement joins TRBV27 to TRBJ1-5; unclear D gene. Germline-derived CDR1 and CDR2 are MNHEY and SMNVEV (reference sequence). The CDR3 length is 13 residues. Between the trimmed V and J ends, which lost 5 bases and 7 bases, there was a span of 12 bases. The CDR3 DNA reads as TGTGCCAGCAGTGGACGCGGCGGACAGCCCCAGCATTTT. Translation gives CASSGRGGQPQHF.

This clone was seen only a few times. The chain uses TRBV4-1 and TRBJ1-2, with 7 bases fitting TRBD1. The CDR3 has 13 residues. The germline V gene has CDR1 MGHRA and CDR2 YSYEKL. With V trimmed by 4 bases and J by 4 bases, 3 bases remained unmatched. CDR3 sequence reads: CASSLGQSYGYTF. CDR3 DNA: TGCGCCAGCAGCCTGGGACAGTCCTATGGCTACACCTTC.

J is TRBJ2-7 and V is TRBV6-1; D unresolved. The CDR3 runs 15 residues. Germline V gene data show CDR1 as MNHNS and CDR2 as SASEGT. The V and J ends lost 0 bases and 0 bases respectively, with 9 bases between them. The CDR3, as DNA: TGTGCCAGCAGTGAAGCGCGTCGGGTCTCCTACGAGCAGTACTTC. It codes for CASSEARRVSYEQYF.

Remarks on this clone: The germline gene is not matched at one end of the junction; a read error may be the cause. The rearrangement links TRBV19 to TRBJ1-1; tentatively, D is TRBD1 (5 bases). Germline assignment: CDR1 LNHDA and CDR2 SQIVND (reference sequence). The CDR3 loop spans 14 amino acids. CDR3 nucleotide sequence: TGTGCCAGCGCGGAGGGGACTCCCTTTTTCTCCTTTTTTTTT. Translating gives CASAEGTPFFSFFF.